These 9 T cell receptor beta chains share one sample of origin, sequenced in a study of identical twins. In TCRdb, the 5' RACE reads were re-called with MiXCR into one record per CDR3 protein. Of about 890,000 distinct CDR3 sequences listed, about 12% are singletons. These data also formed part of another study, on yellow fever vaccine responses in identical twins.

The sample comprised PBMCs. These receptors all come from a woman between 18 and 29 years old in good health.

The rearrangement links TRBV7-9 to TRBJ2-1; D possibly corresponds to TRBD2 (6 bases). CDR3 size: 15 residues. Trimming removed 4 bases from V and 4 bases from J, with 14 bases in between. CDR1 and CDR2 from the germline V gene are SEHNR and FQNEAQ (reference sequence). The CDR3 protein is CASSYDGGSYNEQFF. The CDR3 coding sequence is TGTGCCAGCAGCTACGATGGGGGGTCTTACAATGAGCAGTTCTTC.

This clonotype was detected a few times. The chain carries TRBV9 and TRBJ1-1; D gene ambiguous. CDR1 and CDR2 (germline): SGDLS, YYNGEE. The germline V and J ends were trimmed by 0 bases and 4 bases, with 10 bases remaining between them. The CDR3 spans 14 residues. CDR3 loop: CASSVGRSSTEAFF. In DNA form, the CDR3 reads TGTGCCAGCAGCGTAGGGCGTTCCAGCACTGAAGCTTTCTTT.

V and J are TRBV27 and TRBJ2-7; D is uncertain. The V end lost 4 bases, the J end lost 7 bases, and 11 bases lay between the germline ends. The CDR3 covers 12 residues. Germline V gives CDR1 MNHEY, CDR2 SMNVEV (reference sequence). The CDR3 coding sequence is TGTGCCAGCAGTTCTCTGGACGGGGAGCAGTACTTC. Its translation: CASSSLDGEQYF.

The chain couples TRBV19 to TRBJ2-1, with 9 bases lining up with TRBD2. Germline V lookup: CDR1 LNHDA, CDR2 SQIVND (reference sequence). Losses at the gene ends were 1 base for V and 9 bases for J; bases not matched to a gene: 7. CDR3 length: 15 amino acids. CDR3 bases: TGTGCCAGTAGTATAGCGGCGGGAGGGCCGGGTGAGCAGTTCTTC. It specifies CASSIAAGGPGEQFF.

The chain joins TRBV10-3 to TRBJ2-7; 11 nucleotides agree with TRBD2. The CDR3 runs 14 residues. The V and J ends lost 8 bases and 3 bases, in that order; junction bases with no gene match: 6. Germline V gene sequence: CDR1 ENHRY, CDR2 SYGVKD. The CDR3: CAISPGLAVYEQYF. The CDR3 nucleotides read TGTGCCATCTCTCCGGGACTAGCGGTCTACGAGCAGTACTTC.

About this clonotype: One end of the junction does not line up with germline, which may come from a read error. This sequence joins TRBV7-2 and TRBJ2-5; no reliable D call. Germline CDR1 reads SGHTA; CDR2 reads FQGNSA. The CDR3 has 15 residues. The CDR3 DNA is TGTGCCAGCAGCTTGCCCGGCTGGCTCCAAGAGACCCGGTACTTC. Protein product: CASSLPGWLQETRYF. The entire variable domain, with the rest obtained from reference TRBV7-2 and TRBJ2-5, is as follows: GAGVSQSPSNKVTEKGKDVELRCDPISGHTALYWYRQSLGQGLEFLIYFQGNSAPDKSGLPSDRFSAERTGGSVSTLTIQRTQQEDSAVYLCASSLPGWLQETRYFGPGTRLLVL.

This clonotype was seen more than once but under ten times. For the CDR3, the DNA is TGTGCCAGCAGTGAACAAGGGTTGCGGGTTGGTGAAAAACTGTTTTTT. Its protein product is CASSEQGLRVGEKLFF. This sequence joins TRBV2 and TRBJ1-4; no clear D gene. The CDR3 sequence is 16 residues long. The V gene lost 2 bases and the J gene lost 7 bases, with 17 bases spanning the gap. Germline CDR1 SNHLY, CDR2 FYNNEI.

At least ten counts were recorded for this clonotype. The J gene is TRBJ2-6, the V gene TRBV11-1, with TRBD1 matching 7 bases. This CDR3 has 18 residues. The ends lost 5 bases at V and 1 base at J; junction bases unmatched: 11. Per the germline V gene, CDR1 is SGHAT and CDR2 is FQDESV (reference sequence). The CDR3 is CASSTTGAVWSGANVLTF. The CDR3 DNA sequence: TGTGCCAGCAGCACAACAGGGGCCGTATGGTCTGGGGCCAACGTCCTGACTTTC.

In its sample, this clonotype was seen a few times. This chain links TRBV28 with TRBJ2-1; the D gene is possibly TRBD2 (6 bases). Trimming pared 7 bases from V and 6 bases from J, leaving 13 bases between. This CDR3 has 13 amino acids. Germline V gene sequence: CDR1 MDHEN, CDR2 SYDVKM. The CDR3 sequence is CASNGGIFNEQFF. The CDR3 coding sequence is TGTGCCAGCAATGGGGGGATCTTCAATGAGCAGTTCTTC.